A single sample gave rise to the 10 T cell receptor beta chains below, sequenced in a study of T cells in women clearing cervical HPV infection. The repertoire was sequenced with immunoSEQ multiplex PCR; TCRdb's copy has only in-frame clones and lacks some. This listing includes about 35,000 clones. The sequencing sample was made of blood buffy coat. These receptors were taken from a woman between 18 and 70 years old with a cervical HPV16 infection that either progressed to CIN3+ or cleared (not recorded which).

Note on this clone: The read stops 3 residues short of the end of the CDR3; the missing end is completed from the germline J gene. V gene TRBV19 combines with J gene TRBJ1-2; D uncertain. The CDR3 runs 16 residues. CDR1 and CDR2 from the germline V gene are LNHDA and SQIVND (reference sequence). The CDR3 DNA, read in part, is TGTGCCAGTAGTACCCCTCTAGCGGGAGTGGTAAATGAG. Residues: CASSTPLAGVVNE. The CDR3 in full is CASSTPLAGVVNEYTF.

For this clone: Sequencing ends 3 residues short of the CDR3 end; the germline J gene provides the rest. The V call is TRBV20-1, the J call TRBJ2-3, with 8 bases identical to TRBD1. The CDR3 loop spans 18 amino acids. Per germline, CDR1 DFQATT and CDR2 SNEGSKA (reference sequence). J was trimmed by 1 base and V by 1 base; bases with no gene match: 13. Here the CDR3 reads CSARGDRMWDRGTDTQYF. The part of the CDR3 DNA that was read is TGCAGTGCTAGAGGGGACAGGATGTGGGATAGAGGCACAGATACG.

As for this clone: Read sequence stops 3 residues before the CDR3 end, and the germline J gene provides the missing end. V gene TRBV20-1 combines with J gene TRBJ1-6, with 9 positions matching TRBD1. The V gene end was trimmed by 3 bases and the J gene end by 7 bases; junction bases not matched to a gene: 7. Germline CDR1 DFQATT, CDR2 SNEGSKA (reference sequence). The CDR3 runs 15 residues. The covered CDR3 bases are TGCAGTGCTAGTCGGGACAGGGTGGGAAATTCACCC. It specifies CSASRDRVGNSP. The entire CDR3 protein is CSASRDRVGNSPLHF.

In the case of this clone: Read sequence stops 3 residues before the CDR3 end, and the germline J gene provides the missing end. The V call is TRBV18, the J call TRBJ1-3; a weak D match, TRBD1 (6 bases). Deletions cut 0 bases from V and 4 bases from J, with 10 bases between. The CDR3 is 15 amino acids. Germline lookup yields CDR1 KGHSH and CDR2 LQKENI. CDR3 sequence reads: CASSPPNREGNTIYF. CDR3 DNA (partial): TGTGCCAGCTCACCACCGAACAGGGAGGGAAACACC.

As concerns this clone: The read ends 3 residues before the CDR3 terminus; that terminus is restored from the germline J gene. The chain recombines TRBV7-3 with TRBJ1-2, with D possibly matching TRBD1 (5 bases). There are 13 residues in the CDR3. Germline CDR1 and CDR2: SGHTA and FQGTGA. This CDR3 is CASSSGSSYDYTF. Incomplete CDR3 DNA: TGTGCCAGCAGCTCAGGGAGCAGCTACGAC.

Worth noting for this clone: The observed sequence ends 3 residues before the CDR3 terminus, with the missing tail filled in from the germline J gene. The chain couples TRBV7-3 to TRBJ2-2, with TRBD1 matching 11 bases. V lost 4 bases to trimming and J lost 6 bases; unmatched junction nucleotides: 10. The germline CDR1 and CDR2 sequences are SGHTA and FQGTGA. The CDR3 spans 17 residues. CDR3 DNA (partial): TGTGCCAGCAGCTCTAGGACAGGGGGCACCTCACCCGGGGAG. This sequence encodes CASSSRTGGTSPGE. In full, the CDR3 reads CASSSRTGGTSPGELFF.

A word on this clone: The read halts 3 residues ahead of the CDR3 end, with the missing end drawn from the germline J gene. This chain connects TRBV5-1 to TRBJ1-4; 7 bases are a match to TRBD1. J gave up 8 bases and V 4 bases, and 8 bases lay outside the gene matches. CDR1 and CDR2 (germline): SGHRS, YFSETQ. The CDR3 consists of 14 residues. The sequenced CDR3 bases are TGCGCCAGCAGCCTAACAGGGGCAGGGGAAAAA. It yields the protein CASSLTGAGEK. The whole CDR3 region reads CASSLTGAGEKLFF.

As concerns this clone: The read ends 3 residues shy of where the CDR3 ends; the end is completed using the germline J gene. The chain uses TRBV5-1 and TRBJ2-2, with D possibly matching TRBD1 (5 bases). The germline CDR1 and CDR2 sequences are SGHRS and YFSETQ. This CDR3 has 15 amino acids. CDR3 bases read: TGCGCCAGCAGCGGTGACAGTTTTTATAATTCACCG. This translates into CASSGDSFYNSP. The full CDR3 is CASSGDSFYNSPLFF.

Concerning this clone itself: The missing CDR3 end, 3 residues past where the read stops, is filled in from the germline J gene. The genes are TRBV18 and TRBJ2-7, with D unclear. The CDR3 has 14 residues. Germline loops: CDR1 KGHSH, CDR2 LQKENI. Deletions cut 3 bases from V and 3 bases from J, with 12 bases between. The CDR3 loop reads CASSPPGLSYEQYF. CDR3 DNA (partial): TGTGCCAGCTCACCCCCGGGTCTCAGCTACGAG.

Concerning this clone: Its ends do not fully match the called genes, so a read error is possible. Read coverage stops 3 residues before the CDR3 terminus; the germline J gene supplies the remainder. The V gene is TRBV7-2, the J gene TRBJ1-6, with D possibly TRBD1 on 5 matching bases. This CDR3 contains 14 residues. Germline CDR1 reads SGHTA; CDR2 reads FQGNSA. The CDR3 reads CVSSLAGGDSPLHF. CDR3 DNA, as far as it was read: TGTGTCAGCAGCTTAGCGGGGGGGGATTCACCC.